This record covers a single T cell receptor (beta chain). Antigen: not known. Generated by immunoSEQ multiplex PCR, the TCRdb table keeps only in-frame clones and is missing some. The sample has 200,000 to 250,000 clones, roughly 89% seen once. This record comes from a study of cytomegalovirus exposure and HLA in healthy donors. Study conclusions and caveats: Cytomegalovirus-associated status was assigned to more than 150 TCR beta chains. The tendency of first-cohort TCR clusters to co-occur in the roughly 110 validation repertoires was the finding of a later analysis.

Germline lookup yields CDR1 LGHNA and CDR2 YNFKEQ. The CDR3 sequence is 15 residues long. J was trimmed by 0 bases and V by 2 bases; bases with no gene match: 4. Material for sequencing was PBMCs. The rearrangement uses TRBV4-2 and TRBJ2-7, with 7 bases aligning to TRBD2. This TCR came from a man between 18 and 29 years old in good health and CMV-seronegative. In DNA form, the CDR3 reads TGTGCCAGCAGCCAACTTACTAGCGACTCCTACGAGCAGTACTTC. It encodes CASSQLTSDSYEQYF.